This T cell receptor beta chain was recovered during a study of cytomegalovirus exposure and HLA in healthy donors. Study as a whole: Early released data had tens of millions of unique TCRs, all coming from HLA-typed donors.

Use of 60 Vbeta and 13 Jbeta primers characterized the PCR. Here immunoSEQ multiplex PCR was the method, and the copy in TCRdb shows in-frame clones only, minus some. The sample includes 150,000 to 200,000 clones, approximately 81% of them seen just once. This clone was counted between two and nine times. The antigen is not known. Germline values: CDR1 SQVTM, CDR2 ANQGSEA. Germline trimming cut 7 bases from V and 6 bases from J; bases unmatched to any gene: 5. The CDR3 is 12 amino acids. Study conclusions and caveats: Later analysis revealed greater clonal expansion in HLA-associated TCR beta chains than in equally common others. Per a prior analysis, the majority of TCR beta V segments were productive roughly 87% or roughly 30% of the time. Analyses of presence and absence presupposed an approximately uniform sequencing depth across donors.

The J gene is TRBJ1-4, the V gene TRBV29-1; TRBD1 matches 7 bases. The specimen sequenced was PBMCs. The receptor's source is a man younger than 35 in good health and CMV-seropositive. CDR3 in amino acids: CSALDRHEKLFF. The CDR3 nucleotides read TGCAGCGCTTTGGACAGGCATGAAAAACTGTTTTTT. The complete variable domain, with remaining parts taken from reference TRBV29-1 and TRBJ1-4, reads SAVISQKPSRDICQRGTSLTIQCQVDSQVTMMFWYRQQPGQSLTLIATANQGSEATYESGFVIDKFPISRPNLTFSTLTVSNMSPEDSSIYLCSALDRHEKLFFGSGTQLSVL.